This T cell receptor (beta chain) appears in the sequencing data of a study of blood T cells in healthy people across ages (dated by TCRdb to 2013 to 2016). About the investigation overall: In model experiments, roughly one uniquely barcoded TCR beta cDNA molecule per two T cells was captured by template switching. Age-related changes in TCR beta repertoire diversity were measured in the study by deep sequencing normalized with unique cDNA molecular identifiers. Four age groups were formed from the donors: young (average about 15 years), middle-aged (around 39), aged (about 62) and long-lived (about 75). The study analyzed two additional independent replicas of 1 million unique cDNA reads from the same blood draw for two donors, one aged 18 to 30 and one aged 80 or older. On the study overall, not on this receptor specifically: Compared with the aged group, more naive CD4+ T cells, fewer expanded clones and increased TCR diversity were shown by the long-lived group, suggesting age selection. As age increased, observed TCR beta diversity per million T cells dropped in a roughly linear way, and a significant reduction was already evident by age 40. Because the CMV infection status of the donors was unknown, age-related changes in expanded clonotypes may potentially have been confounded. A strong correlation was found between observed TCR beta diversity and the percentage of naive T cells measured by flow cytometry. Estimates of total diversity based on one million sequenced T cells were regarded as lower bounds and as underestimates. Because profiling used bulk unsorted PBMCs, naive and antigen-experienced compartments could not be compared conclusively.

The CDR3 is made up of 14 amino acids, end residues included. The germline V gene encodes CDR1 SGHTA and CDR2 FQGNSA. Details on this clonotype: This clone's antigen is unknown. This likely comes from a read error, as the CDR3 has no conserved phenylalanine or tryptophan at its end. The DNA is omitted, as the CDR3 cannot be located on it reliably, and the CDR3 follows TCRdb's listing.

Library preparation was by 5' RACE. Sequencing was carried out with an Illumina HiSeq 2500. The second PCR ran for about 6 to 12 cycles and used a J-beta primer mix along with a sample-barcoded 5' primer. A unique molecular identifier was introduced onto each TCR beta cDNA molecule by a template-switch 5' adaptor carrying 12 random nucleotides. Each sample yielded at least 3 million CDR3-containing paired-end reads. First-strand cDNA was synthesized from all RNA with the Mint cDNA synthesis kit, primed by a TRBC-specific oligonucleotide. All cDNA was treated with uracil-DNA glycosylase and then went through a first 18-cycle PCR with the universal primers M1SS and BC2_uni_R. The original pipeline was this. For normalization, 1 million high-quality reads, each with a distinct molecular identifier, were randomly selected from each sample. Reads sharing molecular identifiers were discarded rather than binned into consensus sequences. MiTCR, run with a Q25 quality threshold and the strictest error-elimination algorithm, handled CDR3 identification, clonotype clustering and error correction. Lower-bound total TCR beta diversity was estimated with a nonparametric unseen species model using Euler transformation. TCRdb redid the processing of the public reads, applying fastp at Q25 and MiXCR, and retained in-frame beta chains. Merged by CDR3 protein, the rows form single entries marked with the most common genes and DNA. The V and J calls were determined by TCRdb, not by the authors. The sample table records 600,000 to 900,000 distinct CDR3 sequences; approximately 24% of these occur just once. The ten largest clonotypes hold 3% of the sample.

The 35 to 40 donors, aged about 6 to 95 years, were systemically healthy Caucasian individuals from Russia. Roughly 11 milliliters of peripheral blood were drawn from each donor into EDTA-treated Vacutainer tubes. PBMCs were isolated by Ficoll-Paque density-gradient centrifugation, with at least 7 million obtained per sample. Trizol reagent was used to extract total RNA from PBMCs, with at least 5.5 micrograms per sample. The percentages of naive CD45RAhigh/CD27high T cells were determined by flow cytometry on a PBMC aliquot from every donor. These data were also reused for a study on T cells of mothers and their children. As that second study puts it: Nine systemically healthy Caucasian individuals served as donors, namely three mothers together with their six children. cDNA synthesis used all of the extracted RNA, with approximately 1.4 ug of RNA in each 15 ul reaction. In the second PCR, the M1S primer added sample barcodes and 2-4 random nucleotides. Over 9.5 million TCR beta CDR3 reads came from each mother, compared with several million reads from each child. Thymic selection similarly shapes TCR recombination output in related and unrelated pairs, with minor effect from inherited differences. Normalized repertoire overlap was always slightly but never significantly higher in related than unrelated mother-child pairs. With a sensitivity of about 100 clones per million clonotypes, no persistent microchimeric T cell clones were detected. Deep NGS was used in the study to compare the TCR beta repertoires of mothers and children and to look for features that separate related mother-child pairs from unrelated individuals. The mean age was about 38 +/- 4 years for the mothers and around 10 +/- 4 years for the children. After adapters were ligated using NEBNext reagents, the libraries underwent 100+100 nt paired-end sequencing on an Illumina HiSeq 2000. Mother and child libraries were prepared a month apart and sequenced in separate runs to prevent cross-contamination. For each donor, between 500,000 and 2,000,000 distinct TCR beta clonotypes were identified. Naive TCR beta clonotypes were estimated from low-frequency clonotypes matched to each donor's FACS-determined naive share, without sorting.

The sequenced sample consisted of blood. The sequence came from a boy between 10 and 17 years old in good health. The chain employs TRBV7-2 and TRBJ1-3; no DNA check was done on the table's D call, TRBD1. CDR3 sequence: CASSWNRVGNTVYL.